The 15 T cell receptor beta chains presented below share a single source sample, sequenced in a study of T cells in Graves' hyperthyroidism and ophthalmopathy (dated by TCRdb to about 2019). Library method: multiplex PCR. Data came from an Illumina HiSeq 2000. The TCR beta CDR3 regions were amplified from RNA transcripts. For the first round of RT-PCR on the TCR CDR3, the HTBI primer set was used together with the Qiagen OneStep RT-PCR kit. TCRdb reran the public reads through fastp at Q25 and MiXCR, keeping productive beta chains. Every entry covers one CDR3 protein and lists the most common genes and DNA from its rows. The sample table contains roughly 380,000 distinct CDR3 sequences; only one count was recorded for approximately 15% of them. The ten top clones hold roughly 11% of the sample. Sequenced input: blood. The receptors here all came from a woman aged 55-69 years with Graves' hyperthyroidism.

DNA of the CDR3: TGCAGCGTTGATGGCGGCAGGGGGCCCCCCCAGTACTTC. Protein: CSVDGGRGPPQYF. V usage is TRBV29-1 and J usage is TRBJ2-5; TRBD1 agrees at 8 bases. V trimming: 3 bases; J trimming: 9 bases; junction bases outside the gene matches: 9. Germline CDR1 SQVTM, CDR2 ANQGSEA. The CDR3 contains 13 residues.

In DNA form, the CDR3 reads TGTGCCAGCAGTTCTCCGGCAGGACGGGTCTACGAGCAGTACTTC. Amino acid sequence: CASSSPAGRVYEQYF. This sequence joins TRBV7-9 and TRBJ2-7; unclear D gene. V was shortened by 6 bases and J by 3 bases, with 18 bases between the two germline ends. The germline V gene encodes CDR1 SEHNR and CDR2 FQNEAQ (reference sequence). CDR3 length equals 15 residues.

This clonotype has a count of ten or more. The chain uses TRBV13 and TRBJ2-3; 7 positions match TRBD2. Looked up from germline, CDR1 is PRHDT and CDR2 is FYEKMQ (reference sequence). V shed 1 base and J 9 bases; nucleotides not matched to a gene: 1. CDR3 length equals 12 residues. The CDR3 protein is CASSLDGRTQYF. For the CDR3, the DNA is TGTGCCAGCAGCTTAGACGGGAGGACGCAGTATTTT.

This chain connects TRBV9 to TRBJ1-2; D is uncertain. CDR1 is SGDLS and CDR2 is YYNGEE in the germline V gene. V lost 3 bases and J lost 8, with 11 bases in between. CDR3 length: 12 amino acids. This CDR3 reads CASSGIPSGYTF. CDR3 sequence (DNA): TGTGCCAGCAGCGGTATACCGTCCGGCTACACCTTC.

The CDR3 DNA sequence: TGTGCCAGCAGCCAAGTGAAGGACAGAGAAGCTTTCTTT. Translation: CASSQVKDREAFF. The J gene is TRBJ1-1, the V gene TRBV4-2; D is possibly TRBD1 (6 bases). The germline V gene has CDR1 LGHNA and CDR2 YNFKEQ. The CDR3 length is 13 residues. V was cut by 1 base and J by 8 bases, with 11 bases left in between.

This clonotype was picked up many times. The chain has TRBV5-8 and TRBJ1-5; the match to TRBD1 covers 7 bases. This CDR3 is built from 16 residues. The V gene end was trimmed by 1 base and the J gene end by 5 bases; junction bases not matched to a gene: 9. Germline lookup yields CDR1 SGHTS and CDR2 YDEGEE. The CDR3 DNA is TGTGCCAGCAGCTTGATAGACAGGGTCGGGGATCAGCCCCAGCATTTT. Protein product: CASSLIDRVGDQPQHF.

This clonotype has a count of ten or more. The chain combines TRBV7-6 with TRBJ2-5; no firm D call. In germline, CDR1 is SGHVS, CDR2 FNYEAQ. Trimming removed 5 bases from V and 3 bases from J, with 7 bases in between. The CDR3 has 12 residues. CDR3 loop: CASSHGEETQYF. The DNA for the CDR3 is TGTGCCAGCAGCCATGGGGAAGAGACCCAGTACTTC.

The table lists this clonotype with a few counts. This chain uses TRBV19 with TRBJ1-5, with TRBD1 as a possible D gene (5 bases). The CDR3 runs 15 residues. CDR1 is LNHDA and CDR2 is SQIVND in the germline V gene (reference sequence). Trimming took 1 base from V and 1 from J, leaving 8 bases between them. The CDR3 spells CASSIGQTSNQPQHF. The CDR3 DNA reads TGTGCCAGTAGTATAGGACAGACCAGCAATCAGCCCCAGCATTTT.

This clonotype was observed a handful of times. V and J are TRBV5-4 and TRBJ2-5; D unresolved. Germline values: CDR1 SGHNT, CDR2 YYREEE (reference sequence). V was cut by 4 bases and J by 2 bases, with 9 bases left in between. The CDR3 runs 13 residues. Written as DNA, the CDR3 is TGTGCCAGCAGCGTCCTTCCACAAGAGACCCAGTACTTC. This gives the protein CASSVLPQETQYF.

Of note for this clonotype: This sequence may be a read error, since a much larger clone differs from it by one base. The chain couples TRBV10-3 to TRBJ2-5; 9 nucleotides align to TRBD1. Germline CDR1 ENHRY, CDR2 SYGVKD. This CDR3 contains 14 residues. The DNA for the CDR3 is TGTGCCATCAGTGGTACAGGGGGCGAGAAGACCCGGTACTTC. As protein: CAISGTGGEKTRYF.

The chain carries TRBV4-2 and TRBJ2-7, with 12 bases matching TRBD2. The CDR3 has 16 amino acids. Germline assignment: CDR1 LGHNA and CDR2 YNFKEQ. V dropped 1 base and J dropped 5; count of bases not matched to a gene: 6. CDR3 in amino acids: CASSQVGLAGGHEQYF. CDR3 sequence (DNA): TGTGCCAGCAGCCAAGTAGGTCTAGCGGGAGGGCACGAGCAGTACTTC.

The J gene is TRBJ2-2, the V gene TRBV5-4; TRBD2 is a possible D gene (5 bases). V was shortened by 4 bases and J by 9 bases, with 16 bases between the two germline ends. This CDR3 spans 14 amino acids. Germline values: CDR1 SGHNT, CDR2 YYREEE (reference sequence). The CDR3 DNA sequence: TGTGCCAGCAGCACGGAGGCCGCGTGGCGGGAGCTGTTTTTT. Translating it yields CASSTEAAWRELFF.

The rearrangement uses TRBV7-9 and TRBJ1-1; D unclear. The CDR3 consists of 10 residues. Germline CDR1 SEHNR, CDR2 FQNEAQ (reference sequence). The V end lost 8 bases, the J end lost 4 bases, and 5 bases lay between the germline ends. The CDR3 nucleotides are TGTGCCAGCTTCGGCACTGAAGCTTTCTTT. It yields the protein CASFGTEAFF.

This clonotype was detected ten times or more. At one of its ends the junction is not consistent with the germline gene, which may arise from a read error. This chain links TRBV11-2 with TRBJ2-1; tentative D call: TRBD2 (6 bases). The CDR3 sequence is 12 residues long. The V gene's germline CDR1 is SGHAT and CDR2 FQNNGV. The CDR3 spells CVSNLDGGEQFF. The CDR3 bases are TGTGTCAGCAACTTAGACGGGGGTGAACAGTTCTTC.

This clonotype was detected many times. This chain joins TRBV28 and TRBJ1-1, with D perhaps TRBD1 (5 bases). The CDR3 loop spans 14 amino acids. V lost 6 bases to trimming and J lost 3 bases, with 14 bases between them. The germline gives CDR1 MDHEN, CDR2 SYDVKM. CDR3 residues: CASSMGPWDTEAFF. The CDR3 region has the DNA TGTGCCAGCAGCATGGGACCGTGGGACACTGAAGCTTTCTTT.